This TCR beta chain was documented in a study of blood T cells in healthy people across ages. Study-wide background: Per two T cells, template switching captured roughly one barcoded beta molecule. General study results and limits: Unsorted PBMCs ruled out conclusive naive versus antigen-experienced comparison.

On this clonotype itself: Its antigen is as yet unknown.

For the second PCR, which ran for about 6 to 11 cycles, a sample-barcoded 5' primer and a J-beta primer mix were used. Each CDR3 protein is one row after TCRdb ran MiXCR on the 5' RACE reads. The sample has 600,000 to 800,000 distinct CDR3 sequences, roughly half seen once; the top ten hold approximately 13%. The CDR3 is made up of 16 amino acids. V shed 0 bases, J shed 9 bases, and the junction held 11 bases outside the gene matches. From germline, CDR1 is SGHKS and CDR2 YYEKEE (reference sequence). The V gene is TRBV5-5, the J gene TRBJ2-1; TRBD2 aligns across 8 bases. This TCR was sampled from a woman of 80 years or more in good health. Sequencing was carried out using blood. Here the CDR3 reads CASSLAGTRGVSEQFF. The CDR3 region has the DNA TGTGCCAGCAGCTTGGCCGGGACTAGGGGTGTCAGTGAGCAGTTCTTC.